A single sample is the source of the 18 T cell receptor beta chains below, sequenced in a study of T-cell reconstitution after alpha-beta-depleted transplantation in children. Construction of the TCRbeta library involved unique molecular identifiers. TCRdb processed the PCR reads anew with MiXCR; each CDR3 protein has one entry. The sample lists approximately 70,000 distinct CDR3 sequences, 4.9% occurring once. The specimen comprised PBMCs, mostly from graft donor cells, sampled 180 days after TCRalphabeta/CD19-depleted stem cell transplant. The receptors derive from a boy under three years old who had a stem cell transplant for acute myeloid leukemia, so the T cells may come from the graft donor.

This clonotype has ten or more counts. The V gene is TRBV11-2, the J gene TRBJ1-3, with D unresolved. With 3 bases removed from V and 0 bases from J, the gap between germline ends came to 6 bases. This CDR3 is built from 14 residues. Germline values: CDR1 SGHAT, CDR2 FQNNGV. CDR3 DNA sequence: TGTGCCAGCAGCTTCATGAGCTCTGGAAACACCATATATTTT. Translated, it gives CASSFMSSGNTIYF.

This clonotype was observed a few times. This chain links TRBV12-3 or TRBV12-4 with TRBJ2-3; D could derive from TRBD1 or TRBD2 (7 bases each). CDR3 length: 17 residues. Trimming left V 6 bases short and J 3 bases short, with 22 bases between. CDR3 amino acids: CASRRGDRDSRTDTQYF. The CDR3 nucleotides are TGTGCCAGCAGACGGGGGGACCGGGACAGTAGAACAGATACGCAGTATTTT.

This clonotype has only a few counts. The chain is built from TRBV7-2 and TRBJ1-5; D gene ambiguous. Germline CDR1 SGHTA, CDR2 FQGNSA. The CDR3 has 15 residues. With 0 bases removed from V and 2 bases from J, the gap between germline ends came to 8 bases. CDR3 nucleotides: TGTGCCAGCAGCTTAGCGGGGAATCGCAATCAGCCCCAGCATTTT. It translates to CASSLAGNRNQPQHF. The whole variable domain, filled in from reference TRBV7-2 and TRBJ1-5, reads GAGVSQSPSNKVTEKGKDVELRCDPISGHTALYWYRQSLGQGLEFLIYFQGNSAPDKSGLPSDRFSAERTGGSVSTLTIQRTQQEDSAVYLCASSLAGNRNQPQHFGDGTRLSIL.

This clonotype was seen at least ten times. The rearrangement uses TRBV28 and TRBJ1-3; D may be TRBD1 (6 bases). CDR1 MDHEN and CDR2 SYDVKM come from the germline V gene. Trimming left V 7 bases short and J 4 bases short, with 14 bases between. The CDR3 totals 14 residues. The DNA for the CDR3 is TGTGCCAGCAACCAACAGGGCAACGGAAACACCATATATTTT. Residues: CASNQQGNGNTIYF.

CDR3: CASSLGGALTEAFF. The CDR3 DNA reads as TGTGCCAGCAGCTTAGGGGGGGCGTTGACTGAAGCTTTCTTT. J is TRBJ1-1 and V is TRBV11-2; D is possibly TRBD1 (6 bases). CDR3 length: 14 amino acids. Trimming pared 1 base from V and 5 bases from J, leaving 11 bases between. Germline values: CDR1 SGHAT, CDR2 FQNNGV. Full variable domain (missing parts from reference TRBV11-2 and TRBJ1-1): EAGVAQSPRYKIIEKRQSVAFWCNPISGHATLYWYQQILGQGPKLLIQFQNNGVVDDSQLPKDRFSAERLKGVDSTLKIQPAKLEDSAVYLCASSLGGALTEAFFGQGTRLTVV.

This clonotype was seen many times. The gene calls are TRBV27 and TRBJ2-2, with 8 bases identical to TRBD1. The CDR3 sequence is 15 residues long. Losses at the gene ends were 3 bases for V and 7 bases for J; bases not matched to a gene: 7. Per germline, CDR1 MNHEY and CDR2 SMNVEV (reference sequence). The CDR3 here is CASSFPATGDGELFF. In nucleotides, the CDR3 is TGTGCCAGCAGTTTCCCCGCGACAGGGGACGGGGAGCTGTTTTTT.

This clonotype was counted ten times or more. V gene TRBV12-3 or TRBV12-4 combines with J gene TRBJ1-1; D ambiguous. V lost 3 bases and J lost 1, with 6 bases in between. CDR3 size: 13 residues. The CDR3, as DNA: TGTGCCAGCAGTTTCCAGACGAACACTGAAGCTTTCTTT. It encodes CASSFQTNTEAFF.

This clonotype was seen at least ten times. The chain has TRBV12-3 or TRBV12-4 and TRBJ1-5, with D perhaps matching TRBD1 (6 bases). Trimming removed 5 bases from V and 5 bases from J, with 13 bases in between. The CDR3 loop spans 14 amino acids. The CDR3 coding sequence is TGTGCCAGCAGTACCCGGGACAAGTATCAGCCCCAGCATTTT. As protein: CASSTRDKYQPQHF.

V usage is TRBV19 and J usage is TRBJ2-1; possible D gene TRBD1, 6 bases. Looked up from germline, CDR1 is LNHDA and CDR2 is SQIVND (reference sequence). The ends were cut back, 6 bases at V and 7 bases at J, with 19 bases in the middle. The CDR3 contains 15 residues. The CDR3 nucleotides are TGTGCCAGTAGACTCGGCCTCAGGGGTAGAAATGAGCAGTTCTTC. Translating it yields CASRLGLRGRNEQFF.

There are many counts of this clonotype. The chain joins TRBV7-2 to TRBJ1-1; D is ambiguous. The CDR3 spans 15 residues. V lost 1 base and J lost 0, with 9 bases in between. Germline CDR1 reads SGHTA; CDR2 reads FQGNSA. The CDR3 coding sequence is TGTGCCAGCAGCTTAGTGGCTTCCATGAACACTGAAGCTTTCTTT. It encodes CASSLVASMNTEAFF.

This clonotype has a count of ten or more. V is TRBV6-5 and J is TRBJ1-1; D uncertain. The CDR3 consists of 12 residues. The V end lost 5 bases, the J end lost 2 bases, and 6 bases lay between the germline ends. CDR1 and CDR2 (germline): MNHEY, SVGAGI. The CDR3 spells CASSDYNTEAFF. Written as DNA, the CDR3 is TGTGCCAGCAGTGATTATAACACTGAAGCTTTCTTT.

This clonotype was recorded many times. This chain connects TRBV4-3 to TRBJ2-3, with 8 bases aligning to TRBD2. Trimming removed 0 bases from V and 1 base from J; junction bases left unmatched: 9. The V gene's germline CDR1 is LGHNA and CDR2 YSLEER. The CDR3 is made up of 18 amino acids. In DNA form, the CDR3 reads TGCGCCAGCAGCCAAGATGAAAACCGGGGGGGCGGCACAGATACGCAGTATTTT. Amino acids: CASSQDENRGGGTDTQYF.

This clonotype occurred a few times. This chain joins TRBV5-6 and TRBJ2-2, with D unclear. This CDR3 contains 13 residues. Germline V gene sequence: CDR1 SGHDT, CDR2 YYEEEE. Between the trimmed V and J ends, which lost 0 bases and 9 bases, there was a span of 9 bases. CDR3 sequence (DNA): TGTGCCAGCAGCTTGGGCGGAACGAGGGAGCTGTTTTTT. This translates into CASSLGGTRELFF.

This clonotype was observed many times. V and J are TRBV29-1 and TRBJ1-5; D is perhaps TRBD1 (5 bases). The CDR3 runs to 13 residues. Trimming shortened V by 0 bases and J by 4 bases, and 7 bases separated the two germline ends. The germline V gene encodes CDR1 SQVTM and CDR2 ANQGSEA. The CDR3 DNA reads TGCAGCGTTGAAGAGGCAGGGAATCAGCCCCAGCATTTT. It encodes CSVEEAGNQPQHF.

This clonotype was seen ten or more times. V gene TRBV2 combines with J gene TRBJ2-1; perhaps TRBD1 as D (6 bases). Looked up from germline, CDR1 is SNHLY and CDR2 is FYNNEI. This CDR3 has 13 residues. With 0 bases removed from V and 12 bases from J, the gap between germline ends came to 12 bases. CDR3 region: CASSEATRGTQFF. The CDR3, as DNA: TGTGCCAGCAGTGAAGCGACGAGGGGGACGCAGTTCTTC. The whole variable domain, remainder taken from reference TRBV2 and TRBJ2-1, is EPEVTQTPSHQVTQMGQEVILRCVPISNHLYFYWYRQILGQKVEFLVSFYNNEISEKSEIFDDQFSVERPDGSNFTLKIRSTKLEDSAMYFCASSEATRGTQFFGPGTRLTVL.

This clonotype was detected many times. V usage is TRBV5-1 and J usage is TRBJ2-5, with D unclear. Germline lookup yields CDR1 SGHRS and CDR2 YFSETQ. The V and J ends lost 0 bases and 5 bases respectively, with 8 bases between them. There are 13 residues in the CDR3. As DNA, the CDR3 is TGCGCCAGCAGCTTGGCGGCTACGGAGACCCAGTACTTC. It translates to CASSLAATETQYF.

At least ten counts were recorded for this clonotype. J is TRBJ2-1 and V is TRBV2; 8 bases map to TRBD2. The germline V gene has CDR1 SNHLY and CDR2 FYNNEI. After removal of 3 bases from V and 8 bases from J, the junction contained 9 bases not matched to a gene. The CDR3 has 15 residues. The CDR3 loop is CASSEGLVMDDEQFF. The CDR3 DNA reads as TGTGCCAGCAGTGAGGGACTAGTCATGGACGATGAGCAGTTCTTC.

This clonotype was observed many times. This sequence joins TRBV12-3 or TRBV12-4 and TRBJ1-2, with 7 bases lining up with TRBD1. The CDR3 is 13 residues long. V was clipped by 7 bases and J by 2 bases; unmatched bases: 4. As DNA, the CDR3 is TGTGCCAGCACCCAGACAGGGAACTATGGCTACACCTTC. Translated: CASTQTGNYGYTF.